Below are 25 T cell receptor beta chains sequenced from a single sample in a study of T cell clonality in common variable immunodeficiency. Profiled with immunoSEQ multiplex PCR; TCRdb holds only in-frame clones, not every one. This table holds tens of thousands of clones with no singletons; the top ten claim 3.8%. The sample taken for sequencing was peripheral blood mononuclear cells. These TCRs come from a person aged 18 to 75 in good health.

This clone was found many times. Read sequence stops 3 residues before the CDR3 end, and the germline J gene provides the missing end. The chain links TRBV5-1 to TRBJ1-2; 9 bases align to TRBD1. J gave up 1 base and V 2 bases, and 12 bases lay outside the gene matches. CDR1 is SGHRS and CDR2 is YFSETQ in the germline V gene. This CDR3 region has 18 residues. The CDR3 loop is CASSLLGAGTGLNYGYTF. The sequenced CDR3 bases are TGCGCCAGCAGCTTACTCGGGGCCGGGACAGGGCTTAACTATGGC.

In this sample, this clone turned up many times. The read stops 3 residues short of the end of the CDR3; the missing end is completed from the germline J gene. The chain has TRBV6-1 and TRBJ1-5, with D hard to call. Germline V gives CDR1 MNHNS, CDR2 SASEGT. With 4 bases removed from V and 2 bases from J, the gap between germline ends came to 12 bases. The CDR3 runs 15 residues. Partial CDR3 DNA: TGTGCCAGCAGTGTCGGACTACCGGGCAATCAGCCC. This gives the protein CASSVGLPGNQP. The complete CDR3 protein is CASSVGLPGNQPQHF.

The table lists this clone with many counts. The read halts 3 residues ahead of the CDR3 end, with the missing end drawn from the germline J gene. J is TRBJ2-7 and V is TRBV13; D unclear. CDR1 PRHDT and CDR2 FYEKMQ come from the germline V gene (reference sequence). V dropped 3 bases and J dropped 3 bases, with 12 bases sitting between them. The length of the CDR3 is 14 residues. The CDR3 is CASSFTKSNYEQYF. CDR3 bases read: TGTGCCAGCAGCTTTACCAAATCTAACTACGAG.

CDR3 sequence reads: CASSDVRNYGYTF. Incomplete CDR3 DNA: TGCGCCAGCAGTGACGTACGGAACTATGGC. This chain uses TRBV10-2 with TRBJ1-2; the D is unclear. Coverage ceases 3 residues before the CDR3 finishes, and the germline J gene fills in the end. The CDR3 is made up of 13 amino acids. The germline gives CDR1 WSHSY, CDR2 SAAADI. V was cut by 3 bases and J by 2 bases, with 7 bases left in between.

This clone was seen ten or more times. The sequence runs out 3 residues before the end of the CDR3; the remainder is reconstructed from the germline J gene. The chain joins TRBV4-2 to TRBJ2-1, with TRBD2 matching over 15 bases. V gave up 3 bases and J gave up 8 bases; unmatched junction bases: 5. Germline-derived CDR1 and CDR2 are LGHNA and YNFKEQ. The CDR3 covers 16 residues. CDR3 sequence reads: CASSQSGTSGGYEQFF. The DNA read from the CDR3 is TGTGCCAGCAGCCAGTCCGGGACTAGCGGGGGGTATGAG.

This clone has at least ten counts. The read halts 3 residues ahead of the CDR3 end, with the missing end drawn from the germline J gene. This chain connects TRBV20-1 to TRBJ2-7; 8 bases are a match to TRBD1. Germline V gene sequence: CDR1 DFQATT, CDR2 SNEGSKA (reference sequence). The ends lost 7 bases at V and 2 bases at J; junction bases unmatched: 13. The CDR3 contains 15 residues. The CDR3 bases that were read are TGCAGTGTGAGAAGGGGACAGGATTTACCCTACGAG. Protein sequence: CSVRRGQDLPYE. In full, the CDR3 is CSVRRGQDLPYEQYF.

This clone has ten or more counts. The missing CDR3 end, 3 residues past where the read stops, is filled in from the germline J gene. J is TRBJ1-2 and V is TRBV6-2 or TRBV6-3; D is possibly TRBD1 (6 bases). Trimming stripped 4 bases from V and 2 bases from J, with 11 bases between. The CDR3 sequence is 14 residues long. CDR1 MNHEY and CDR2 SVGEGT come from the germline V gene. CDR3 in amino acids: CASSSLRGNYGYTF. The covered CDR3 bases are TGTGCCAGCAGTTCCCTAAGGGGGAACTATGGC.

This clone was recorded at least ten times. The read falls 3 residues short of the CDR3 end, and the missing part is taken from the germline J gene. The rearrangement joins TRBV2 to TRBJ2-2, with D possibly TRBD2 on 5 matching bases. V dropped 7 bases and J dropped 6 bases, with 15 bases sitting between them. This CDR3 is 14 amino acids long. The germline gives CDR1 SNHLY, CDR2 FYNNEI. The CDR3 region is CASKGESRAGELFF. CDR3 DNA, as far as it was read: TGTGCCAGCAAGGGCGAATCGAGGGCCGGGGAG.

This clone has ten or more counts. The CDR3 end falls 3 residues outside the read, so it is completed with the germline J gene. The rearrangement uses TRBV2 and TRBJ1-2, with D possibly matching TRBD1 (6 bases). Trimming cost V 4 bases and J 7 bases, with 13 bases left between them. Germline CDR1 is SNHLY and CDR2 is FYNNEI. The CDR3 loop spans 13 amino acids. CDR3 bases read: TGTGCCAGCAGTGCCAGGGGTCTCATTGGC. As protein: CASSARGLIG. The full CDR3 sequence reads CASSARGLIGYTF. The whole variable domain, filled in from reference TRBV2 and TRBJ1-2, reads EPEVTQTPSHQVTQMGQEVILRCVPISNHLYFYWYRQILGQKVEFLVSFYNNEISEKSEIFDDQFSVERPDGSNFTLKIRSTKLEDSAMYFCASSARGLIGYTFGSGTRLTVV.

This clone is large. The CDR3 extends 3 residues past the end of the read, so its final part is completed from the germline J gene. The chain uses TRBV20-1 and TRBJ2-5; 8 bases are a match to TRBD1. Germline CDR1 and CDR2: DFQATT and SNEGSKA (reference sequence). The CDR3 sequence is 15 residues long. The V gene end was trimmed by 1 base and the J gene end by 3 bases; junction bases not matched to a gene: 7. CDR3 protein: CSARVLKDREETQYF. Incomplete CDR3 DNA: TGCAGTGCTAGAGTGCTAAAGGACAGGGAAGAGACC.

This clone was seen many times. The CDR3 loop reads CSAPRGRDEKLFF. Partial CDR3 DNA: TGCAGTGCGCCCAGGGGGCGGGATGAAAAG. V usage is TRBV20-1 and J usage is TRBJ2-2; 8 nucleotides line up with TRBD1. Coverage ceases 3 residues before the CDR3 finishes, and the germline J gene fills in the end. The CDR3 is 13 amino acids. From germline, CDR1 is DFQATT and CDR2 SNEGSKA (reference sequence).

The sample holds a few counts of this clone. The CDR3 is CASSSSTGLYNSPLHF. The sequenced part of the CDR3 DNA is TGTGCCAGCAGTTCCTCAACAGGGCTCTATAATTCACCC. V and J are TRBV7-8 and TRBJ1-6; possible D gene TRBD1, 6 bases. The CDR3 end is not reached by the read, which stops 3 residues before it; the germline J gene fills it in. The length of the CDR3 is 16 residues. V lost 6 bases and J 3 bases, leaving 15 bases between the germline ends. Germline values: CDR1 SGHVS, CDR2 FQNEAQ.

This clone occurred many times. The CDR3 end is not reached by the read, which stops 3 residues before it; the germline J gene fills it in. The J gene is TRBJ1-6, the V gene TRBV2; D is uncertain. The germline V and J ends were trimmed by 8 bases and 10 bases, with 12 bases remaining between them. This CDR3 has 12 residues. Germline assignment: CDR1 SNHLY and CDR2 FYNNEI. The DNA read from the CDR3 is TGTGCCAGCCGGTATGTTAGCTCACCC. It is translated as CASRYVSSP. The full CDR3 protein reads CASRYVSSPLHF.

This clone was counted a few times. The CDR3 sequence is CASSSTSQRAFF. The covered CDR3 bases are TGTGCCAGCAGTTCCACCTCTCAACGG. V gene TRBV2 combines with J gene TRBJ1-1; no definite D call. The read comes to an end 3 residues before the CDR3 does, leaving the germline J gene to fill in the end. The CDR3 contains 12 residues. Germline CDR1 and CDR2: SNHLY and FYNNEI.

Notes on this clone: The CDR3 end lies 3 residues beyond the end of the read and is filled in from the germline J gene. The gene calls are TRBV30 and TRBJ2-4; TRBD2 might be the D (6 bases). This CDR3 has 11 amino acids. Germline V gene sequence: CDR1 GTSNPN, CDR2 SVGIG (reference sequence). The DNA read from the CDR3 is TGTGCCTGGAGCGGGGGTTTGGGT. This gives the protein CAWSGGLG. The CDR3 in full is CAWSGGLGQYF.

Many counts were recorded for this clone. CDR3 sequence: CATLDRDNEKLFF. The sequenced CDR3 bases are TGTGCCACCTTAGACAGGGATAATGAAAAA. The V call is TRBV15, the J call TRBJ1-4; 7 nucleotides agree with TRBD1. The CDR3 goes on 3 residues after the read ends, and that part is filled in from the germline J gene. Trimming at V came to 8 bases and at J to 4 bases, leaving 4 bases not matched to a gene. CDR3 size: 13 residues. CDR1 is LNHNV, CDR2 YYDKDF, per germline (reference sequence).

This clone appeared many times. From the germline J gene comes the end of the CDR3, since the read stops 3 residues before it. V is TRBV11-1 and J is TRBJ2-5; D is perhaps TRBD2 (6 bases). Between the trimmed V and J ends, which lost 5 bases and 4 bases, there was a span of 14 bases. The CDR3 is made up of 14 amino acids. Germline V gives CDR1 SGHAT, CDR2 FQDESV (reference sequence). The CDR3 here is CASSPGLVRETQYF. CDR3 bases read: TGTGCCAGCAGCCCGGGACTTGTTCGAGAGACC.

This clone was picked up many times. From the germline J gene comes the end of the CDR3, since the read stops 3 residues before it. The gene calls are TRBV4-2 and TRBJ1-6; D not resolved. The CDR3 sequence is 16 residues long. V shed 3 bases and J shed 10 bases, with 19 bases lying between them. Germline CDR1 reads LGHNA; CDR2 reads YNFKEQ. The DNA read from the CDR3 is TGTGCCAGCAGCCAGACTATGGTGGGAGGAGGGTCACCC. Translation: CASSQTMVGGGSP. The whole CDR3 sequence is CASSQTMVGGGSPLHF.

This clone occurred many times. The missing CDR3 end, 3 residues past where the read stops, is filled in from the germline J gene. The chain recombines TRBV2 with TRBJ2-1; D ambiguous. V lost 6 bases to trimming and J lost 8 bases, with 8 bases between them. Germline V gene lookup returns CDR1 SNHLY and CDR2 FYNNEI. CDR3 size: 11 residues. Partial CDR3 DNA: TGTGCCAGCAGGAAGGCAGATGAG. Amino acid sequence: CASRKADE. The entire CDR3 is CASRKADEQFF.

This clone was observed at least ten times. The read gets to within 3 residues of the CDR3 end, and the germline J gene fills in the rest. The J gene is TRBJ1-5, the V gene TRBV11-2; possible D gene TRBD1, 6 bases. There are 13 residues in the CDR3. Germline V gene sequence: CDR1 SGHAT, CDR2 FQNNGV. The V gene lost 5 bases and the J gene lost 5 bases, with 10 bases spanning the gap. This chain's CDR3 is CASSPTGYQPQHF. CDR3 DNA, as far as it was read: TGTGCCAGCAGCCCAACAGGGTATCAGCCC.

The table lists this clone with many counts. The read terminates 3 residues ahead of where the CDR3 ends, so the germline J gene completes it. V gene TRBV7-9 combines with J gene TRBJ1-4; weak D call: TRBD1 (5 bases). Germline lookup yields CDR1 SEHNR and CDR2 FQNEAQ (reference sequence). CDR3 length: 13 amino acids. Trimming took off 5 bases at V and 4 bases at J, with 8 bases between the two ends. The CDR3 is CASSPGLNEKLFF. The CDR3 DNA, read in part, is TGTGCCAGCAGCCCGGGACTTAATGAAAAA.

The sample holds many counts of this clone. The read finishes 3 residues shy of the CDR3 end, and the germline J gene is used to complete it. The V call is TRBV24-1, the J call TRBJ2-3; TRBD2 matches 13 bases. Trimming took 3 bases from V and 4 from J; bases not matched to a gene: 0. Germline CDR1 is KGHDR and CDR2 is SFDVKD. The CDR3 runs 15 residues. The CDR3 bases that were read are TGTGCCACCAGTGATGGACTAGCGGGGGCAGATACG. This codes for CATSDGLAGADT. The whole CDR3 reads CATSDGLAGADTQYF.

The sample holds a few counts of this clone. The likely explanation is a read error, given a far larger clone one base away. The read ends 3 residues shy of where the CDR3 ends; the end is completed using the germline J gene. The rearrangement uses TRBV6-1 and TRBJ1-3; TRBD1 is a possible D gene (5 bases). Germline V gene lookup returns CDR1 MNHNS and CDR2 SASEGT. The CDR3 is 15 amino acids. This CDR3 is CGSSDETASGNTIYF. The CDR3 bases that were read are TGTGGCAGCAGTGACGAGACAGCGTCTGGAAACACC.

To note about this clone: The CDR3 goes on 3 residues after the read ends, and that part is filled in from the germline J gene. The rearrangement joins TRBV20-1 to TRBJ2-1, with D tentatively TRBD1 or TRBD2 (5 bases each). Germline CDR1 DFQATT, CDR2 SNEGSKA (reference sequence). Deletions cut 7 bases from V and 2 bases from J, with 12 bases between. This CDR3 has 13 amino acids. CDR3 loop: CSGRGAAYNEQFF. The CDR3 bases that were read are TGCAGTGGCAGAGGGGCCGCCTACAATGAG.

At least ten counts were recorded for this clone. The CDR3 goes on 3 residues after the read ends, and that part is filled in from the germline J gene. The chain has TRBV5-1 and TRBJ1-2; 11 bases are a match to TRBD1. Per the germline V gene, CDR1 is SGHRS and CDR2 is YFSETQ. Unmatched junction bases numbered 11, after V lost 3 bases and J lost 1 base. The CDR3 consists of 18 residues. The DNA read from the CDR3 is TGCGCCAGCAGCTCATCTTGGTGGGGACAGGGGGTTAACTATGGC. It yields the protein CASSSSWWGQGVNYG. The whole CDR3 protein is CASSSSWWGQGVNYGYTF. Filled out from reference TRBV5-1 and TRBJ1-2, the complete variable domain reads KAGVTQTPRYLIKTRGQQVTLSCSPISGHRSVSWYQQTPGQGLQFLFEYFSETQRNKGNFPGRFSGRQFSNSRSEMNVSTLELGDSALYLCASSSSWWGQGVNYGYTFGSGTRLTVV.